This TCR beta chain comes out of a study of identical twins. Of note for this clonotype: Its target is not known.

This CDR3 is built from 14 residues. Germline CDR1 is ENHRY and CDR2 is SYGVKD. The junction had 5 bases not matched to a gene; V was cut back by 2 bases and J by 10 bases. The authors used template switching to add a universal primer site and gave cDNA unique molecular identifiers. TCRdb re-called the 5' RACE reads with MiXCR, one entry per CDR3 protein. The sample yields under 900,000 distinct CDR3 sequences, 9% to 15% seen once. General study points: The authors drew conclusions from cross-sectional statistical analysis rather than following the same donors.

This sample also appeared in a second study, on yellow fever vaccine responses in identical twins.

This receptor was identified in a woman aged 18-29 years in good health. Sequenced sample: PBMCs. V and J are TRBV10-3 and TRBJ1-6; 7 bases fit TRBD1. The CDR3 spells CAISEDRAGSPLHF. CDR3 sequence (DNA): TGTGCCATCAGTGAGGACAGGGCCGGGTCACCCCTCCACTTT.